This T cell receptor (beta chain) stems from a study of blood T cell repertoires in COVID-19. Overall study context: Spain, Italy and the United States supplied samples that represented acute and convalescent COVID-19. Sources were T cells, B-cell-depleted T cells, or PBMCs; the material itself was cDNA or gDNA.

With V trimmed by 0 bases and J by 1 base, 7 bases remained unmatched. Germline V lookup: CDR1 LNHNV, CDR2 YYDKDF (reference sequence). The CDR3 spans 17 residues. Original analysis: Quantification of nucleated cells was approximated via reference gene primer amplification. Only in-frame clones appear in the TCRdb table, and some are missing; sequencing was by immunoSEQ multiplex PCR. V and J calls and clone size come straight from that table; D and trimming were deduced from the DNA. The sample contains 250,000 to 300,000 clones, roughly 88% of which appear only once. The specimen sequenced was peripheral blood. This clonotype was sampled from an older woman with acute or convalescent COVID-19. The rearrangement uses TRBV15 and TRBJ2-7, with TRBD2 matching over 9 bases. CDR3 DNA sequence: TGTGCCACCAGCAGAGAAGCCCCAGCGGGGGGTTCCTACGAGCAGTACTTC. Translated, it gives CATSREAPAGGSYEQYF.